The 9 T cell receptor beta chains reported below all come from one sample, sequenced in a study of neurological immune-mediated disorders. TCRdb re-analysed the 5' RACE reads in MiXCR, keeping a single row per CDR3 protein. The table shows tens of thousands of distinct CDR3 sequences, with around 10% occurring only once. Sequences were obtained from PBMCs. The source is a man between 60 and 75 years old in good health.

This clonotype showed up many times. The rearrangement uses TRBV27 and TRBJ1-2, with D possibly matching TRBD1 (5 bases). Germline CDR1 and CDR2: MNHEY and SMNVEV (reference sequence). This CDR3 is built from 13 residues. Deletions cut 6 bases from V and 8 bases from J, with 16 bases between. The CDR3 sequence: CASRKLGGTGYTF. Here the CDR3 DNA reads TGTGCCAGCAGGAAATTGGGTGGGACGGGCTACACCTTC.

This clonotype was observed at least ten times. J is TRBJ2-3 and V is TRBV28, with 8 positions matching TRBD2. V gave up 5 bases and J gave up 1 base; unmatched junction bases: 8. The CDR3 is made up of 16 amino acids. Germline V gene sequence: CDR1 MDHEN, CDR2 SYDVKM. CDR3 sequence reads: CASSSPAREGTDTQYF. The CDR3 DNA sequence: TGTGCCAGCAGTAGCCCTGCGCGGGAGGGCACAGATACGCAGTATTTT.

This clonotype was counted ten times or more. The V gene is TRBV12-3 or TRBV12-4, the J gene TRBJ2-6; no clear D gene. The CDR3 runs to 15 residues. The V and J ends lost 3 bases and 1 base respectively, with 7 bases between them. The CDR3 loop is CASSFEWSGANVLTF. In DNA form, the CDR3 reads TGTGCCAGCAGTTTCGAGTGGTCTGGGGCCAACGTCCTGACTTTC.

This clonotype was seen repeatedly, ten times or more. V usage is TRBV2 and J usage is TRBJ1-1, with D possibly matching TRBD1 (5 bases). Germline CDR1 and CDR2: SNHLY and FYNNEI. CDR3 length: 11 amino acids. With 4 bases removed from V and 11 bases from J, the gap between germline ends came to 11 bases. The CDR3: CASSAGFLAFF. CDR3 in DNA: TGTGCCAGCAGTGCAGGGTTTCTGGCTTTCTTT.

CDR3 region: CSVDASTDTQYF. DNA for the CDR3: TGCAGCGTTGACGCTAGCACAGATACGCAGTATTTT. The chain carries TRBV29-1 and TRBJ2-3; D ambiguous. The length of the CDR3 is 12 residues. Germline CDR1 and CDR2: SQVTM and ANQGSEA. Trimming removed 3 bases at V and 0 bases at J, with 4 bases between.

This clonotype was observed many times. The rearrangement uses TRBV20-1 and TRBJ2-5; a weak D match, TRBD1 (5 bases). This CDR3 contains 12 residues. Germline values: CDR1 DFQATT, CDR2 SNEGSKA (reference sequence). Between the trimmed V and J ends, which lost 1 base and 5 bases, there was a span of 8 bases. CDR3 DNA: TGCAGTGCTAGAGCAGGGAAGGAGACCCAGTACTTC. Translation gives CSARAGKETQYF.

There are many counts of this clonotype. The chain couples TRBV20-1 to TRBJ2-2; 8 bases are shared with TRBD1. V was clipped by 1 base and J by 5 bases; unmatched bases: 12. Germline V gene data show CDR1 as DFQATT and CDR2 as SNEGSKA (reference sequence). This CDR3 region has 17 residues. The CDR3 DNA reads as TGCAGTGCTAGAGGACAGGGGCCACTCCTGGGGACCGGGGAGCTGTTTTTT. Translating gives CSARGQGPLLGTGELFF.

This clonotype is medium-sized (0.01 to 0.1%) by share. This chain connects TRBV7-8 to TRBJ2-6; 10 nucleotides match TRBD2. CDR3 length equals 20 residues. V trimming: 5 bases; J trimming: 6 bases; junction bases outside the gene matches: 19. Looked up from germline, CDR1 is SGHVS and CDR2 is FQNEAQ. For the CDR3, the DNA is TGTGCCAGCAGCCGATTTTCCGGGGGGCTAGCGGGAGTTGAGGCCAACGTCCTGACTTTC. It codes for CASSRFSGGLAGVEANVLTF.

This clonotype was counted many times. The rearrangement links TRBV6-5 to TRBJ1-5, with 11 bases identical to TRBD1. Losses at the gene ends were 6 bases for V and 5 bases for J; bases not matched to a gene: 6. CDR1 and CDR2 (germline): MNHEY, SVGAGI. This CDR3 is 15 amino acids long. CDR3 protein: CASSPKGQGDQPQHF. The CDR3 DNA follows: TGTGCCAGCAGCCCGAAGGGACAGGGGGATCAGCCCCAGCATTTT.